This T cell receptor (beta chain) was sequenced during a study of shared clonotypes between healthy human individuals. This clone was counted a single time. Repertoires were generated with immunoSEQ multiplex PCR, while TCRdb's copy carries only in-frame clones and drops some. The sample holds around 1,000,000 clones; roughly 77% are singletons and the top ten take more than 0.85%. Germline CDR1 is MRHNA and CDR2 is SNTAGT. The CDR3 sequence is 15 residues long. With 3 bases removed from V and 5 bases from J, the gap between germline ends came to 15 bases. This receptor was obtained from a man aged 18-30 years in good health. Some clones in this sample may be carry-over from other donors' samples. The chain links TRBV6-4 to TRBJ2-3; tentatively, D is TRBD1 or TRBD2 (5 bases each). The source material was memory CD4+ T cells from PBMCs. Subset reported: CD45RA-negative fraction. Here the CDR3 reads CASSERGVDGDTQYF. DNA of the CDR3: TGTGCCAGCAGTGAGAGAGGGGTCGATGGAGATACGCAGTATTTT.